Each of the 12 T cell receptor beta chains below was sequenced from the same sample in a study of glioma-infiltrating T cells. TCR alpha and beta CDR3 regions were amplified from RNA using iRepertoire nested multiplex PCR. TCRdb recomputed calls from the multiplex PCR reads with MiXCR, one row per CDR3 protein. The table lists about 140,000 distinct CDR3 sequences, about 39% of them singletons, with about 18% in the top ten. The sequencing sample was made of glioma tissue, nonneoplastic brain tissue, or PBMCs (not recorded which). The receptors were sampled from a human donor with low-grade glioma or glioblastoma, undergoing nonglioma brain surgery, or in good health (not recorded which).

The chain links TRBV27 to TRBJ2-5, with D uncertain. V lost 6 bases to trimming and J lost 7 bases, with 12 bases between them. Germline V gene data show CDR1 as MNHEY and CDR2 as SMNVEV (reference sequence). The CDR3 sequence is 12 residues long. The CDR3 nucleotides are TGTGCCAGCAGGGGCGCTCCAGGGACCCAGTACTTC. Its protein is CASRGAPGTQYF.

In this sample, this clonotype turned up many times. This chain's CDR3 is CASTIGWRSPLHF. The CDR3 coding sequence is TGTGCCAGCACAATAGGGTGGCGTTCACCCCTCCACTTT. This sequence joins TRBV6-1 and TRBJ1-6; no firm D call. V lost 7 bases, J lost 9 bases, and 13 bases lay in between. In germline, CDR1 is MNHNS, CDR2 SASEGT. The CDR3 contains 13 residues.

The sample holds a few counts of this clonotype. The gene calls are TRBV7-9 and TRBJ2-5; TRBD1 aligns across 7 bases. The CDR3 runs 14 residues. V lost 3 bases to trimming and J lost 4 bases; unmatched junction nucleotides: 5. CDR1 is SEHNR, CDR2 FQNEAQ, per germline (reference sequence). The CDR3 nucleotides are TGTGCCAGCAGCTTCACAGGGGACCCAGAGACCCAGTACTTC. This codes for CASSFTGDPETQYF. Drawing the rest from reference TRBV7-9 and TRBJ2-5, the complete variable domain is DTGVSQNPRHKITKRGQNVTFRCDPISEHNRLYWYRQTLGQGPEFLTYFQNEAQLEKSRLLSDRFSAERPKGSFSTLEIQRTEQGDSAMYLCASSFTGDPETQYFGPGTRLLVL.

The chain carries TRBV27 and TRBJ2-7; the D is unclear. The end of the DNA fits TRBJ2-5 better, so the J call may be wrong. The CDR3 consists of 12 residues. Per germline, CDR1 MNHEY and CDR2 SMNVEV (reference sequence). CDR3 protein: CASKVKQETQYF. CDR3 nucleotide sequence: TGTGCCAGCAAGGTTAAACAAGAGACCCAGTACTTC.

The J gene is TRBJ1-6, the V gene TRBV7-3; 7 bases match TRBD1. The V segment lost 2 bases and the J segment 10 bases; nucleotides outside the gene matches: 5. The length of the CDR3 is 14 residues. Germline CDR1 is SGHTA and CDR2 is FQGTGA. In DNA, the CDR3 is TGTGCCAGCAGCTTATATGACAGGGACTCACCCCTCCACTTT. It encodes CASSLYDRDSPLHF.

Only a few counts were recorded for this clonotype. This chain uses TRBV7-6 with TRBJ2-1; D call uncertain. With 5 bases removed from V and 8 bases from J, the gap between germline ends came to 10 bases. The CDR3 totals 12 residues. Germline CDR1 reads SGHVS; CDR2 reads FNYEAQ. The CDR3 bases are TGTGCCAGCAGCCAAACTTTGGATGAGCAGTTCTTC. Its translation: CASSQTLDEQFF.

This clonotype has only one observation. This rearrangement joins TRBV28 to TRBJ2-5; 9 bases line up with TRBD1. The CDR3 length is 15 residues. Unmatched junction bases numbered 6, after V lost 1 base and J lost 6 bases. CDR1 and CDR2 from the germline V gene are MDHEN and SYDVKM. The CDR3 region is CASSLLETGGQTQYF. CDR3 sequence (DNA): TGTGCCAGCAGTTTATTGGAGACAGGGGGACAGACCCAGTACTTC.

This clonotype showed up just a few times. An end of the junction differs from the germline gene, which may be a read error. The chain has TRBV5-4 and TRBJ2-1; TRBD1 or TRBD2 may be the D gene (5 bases each). The V gene's germline CDR1 is SGHNT and CDR2 YYREEE (reference sequence). This CDR3 spans 15 amino acids. The CDR3 DNA reads TGTGCCAGCAGCTTGGACCGGAATGGGGACCCTCGGACGGAGTTC. The encoded protein is CASSLDRNGDPRTEF.

The chain links TRBV20-1 to TRBJ1-1, with 7 positions matching TRBD1. V lost 5 bases, J lost 0 bases, and 6 bases stayed unmatched. The germline gives CDR1 DFQATT, CDR2 SNEGSKA (reference sequence). The CDR3 runs 14 residues. CDR3 sequence: CSAAKGALNTEAFF. CDR3 DNA: TGCAGTGCTGCGAAGGGGGCCTTGAACACTGAAGCTTTCTTT.

The V call is TRBV6-1, the J call TRBJ2-7; 9 nucleotides align to TRBD2. Trimming removed 6 bases from V and 1 base from J; junction bases left unmatched: 4. This CDR3 has 14 residues. The germline gives CDR1 MNHNS, CDR2 SASEGT. The CDR3 sequence is CASSTTSGSYEQYF. The CDR3, as DNA: TGTGCCAGCAGCACGACTAGCGGATCCTACGAGCAGTACTTC.

This clonotype was counted between two and nine times. The CDR3 here is CASSLAVNTEAFF. In nucleotides, the CDR3 is TGTGCCAGCAGCTTAGCGGTAAACACTGAAGCTTTCTTT. The chain couples TRBV11-2 to TRBJ1-1, with D hard to call. CDR3 length: 13 residues. The germline V gene encodes CDR1 SGHAT and CDR2 FQNNGV. The V and J ends lost 1 base and 2 bases respectively, with 5 bases between them.

This chain joins TRBV27 and TRBJ1-5, with D perhaps matching TRBD1 (6 bases). V shed 4 bases and J shed 6 bases, with 19 bases lying between them. The CDR3 runs 16 residues. The germline V gene has CDR1 MNHEY and CDR2 SMNVEV (reference sequence). The CDR3 DNA reads TGTGCCAGCAGTTCGGGGTTACAGGGAGGGGGTCAGCCCCAGCATTTT. Encoded protein: CASSSGLQGGGQPQHF.